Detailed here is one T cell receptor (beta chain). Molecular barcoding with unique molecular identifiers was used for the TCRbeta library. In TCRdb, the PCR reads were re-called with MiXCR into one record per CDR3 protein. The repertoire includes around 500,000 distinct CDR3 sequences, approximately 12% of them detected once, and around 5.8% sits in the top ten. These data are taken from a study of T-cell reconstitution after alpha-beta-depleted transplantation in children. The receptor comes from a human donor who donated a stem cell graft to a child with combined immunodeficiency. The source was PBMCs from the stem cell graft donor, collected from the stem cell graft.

CDR3 coding DNA: TGCGCCAGCAGCTTGGACGGGGCTCCTGGAAACACCATATATTTT. This encodes CASSLDGAPGNTIYF. The genes are TRBV5-1 and TRBJ1-3; a possible D gene is TRBD1 (5 bases). Germline assignment: CDR1 SGHRS and CDR2 YFSETQ. The CDR3 runs 15 residues. Between the trimmed V and J ends, which lost 0 bases and 2 bases, there was a span of 9 bases.